The clone carrying this TCR beta chain was picked up a small number of times. Its target is not known. TCRdb used MiXCR to reprocess the reads, holding one entry per CDR3 protein. This table holds about 180,000 distinct CDR3 sequences, roughly 14% found once. This entry comes from a study of T cell repertoires in cytomegalovirus infection. The wider study: CMV infection plus the matching HLA type was flagged by public TCR beta signatures.

Study-level points and caveats: HLA-C-restricted TCR beta clonotypes specific for CMV led the ex vivo response.

Germline lookup yields CDR1 SGHKS and CDR2 YYEKEE (reference sequence). The CDR3 runs to 15 residues. V lost 1 base to trimming and J lost 2 bases, with 10 bases between them. The TCR sequence derives from a human donor in good health (CMV status not recorded). Some clones in this sample may be carry-over from other donors' samples. V is TRBV5-5 and J is TRBJ1-5; no reliable D call. Sequenced: PBMCs. The CDR3 region has the DNA TGTGCCAGCAGCTTGTATGCGGGTGGCAATCAGCCCCAGCATTTT. Its protein product is CASSLYAGGNQPQHF.